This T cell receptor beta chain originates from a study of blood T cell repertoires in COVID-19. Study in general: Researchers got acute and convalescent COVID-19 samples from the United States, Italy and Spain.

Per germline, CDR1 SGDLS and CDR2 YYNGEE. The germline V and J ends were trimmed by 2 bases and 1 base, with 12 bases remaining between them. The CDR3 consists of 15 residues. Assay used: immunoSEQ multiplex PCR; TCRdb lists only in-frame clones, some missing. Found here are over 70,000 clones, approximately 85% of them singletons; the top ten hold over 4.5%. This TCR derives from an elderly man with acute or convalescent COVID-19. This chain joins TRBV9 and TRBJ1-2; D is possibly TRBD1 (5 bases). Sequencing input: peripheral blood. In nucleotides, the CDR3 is TGTGCCAGCAGCGTGGGGCCATACCTTAACTATGGCTACACCTTC. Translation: CASSVGPYLNYGYTF.